The next 23 T cell receptor beta chains were all read from a single sample in a study of blood T cell repertoires in COVID-19. Libraries were prepared by immunoSEQ multiplex PCR; TCRdb keeps only in-frame clonotypes and omits some of them. The top ten clones hold around 0.93% of a sample with 200,000 or so clones, about 82% of them seen once. Sequenced: peripheral blood. These receptors originate from a man aged 55-75 years with COVID-19, enrolled during active disease.

The chain uses TRBV3-1 (or the pseudogene TRBV3-2) and TRBJ2-1; 8 bases fit TRBD1. CDR3 length equals 14 residues. After removal of 6 bases from V and 7 bases from J, the junction contained 8 bases not matched to a gene. Looked up from germline, CDR1 is LGHDT and CDR2 is YNNKEL (reference sequence). The CDR3 here is CASSYRQGSNEQFF. The CDR3 DNA reads TGTGCCAGCAGTTACAGACAGGGGTCGAATGAGCAGTTCTTC.

CDR3 DNA sequence: TGTGCCAGCAGCCAAGATCGGGGGACCTACAATGAGCAGTTCTTC. This encodes CASSQDRGTYNEQFF. The rearrangement uses TRBV14 and TRBJ2-1; possible D gene TRBD2, 6 bases. V was trimmed by 0 bases and J by 2 bases, leaving 8 bases between them. CDR3 size: 15 residues. The germline V gene has CDR1 SGHDN and CDR2 FVKESK.

The chain is built from TRBV7-2 and TRBJ1-1, with 12 bases lining up with TRBD1. The CDR3 is 18 amino acids. V lost 1 base, J lost 3 bases, and 9 bases stayed unmatched. In germline, CDR1 is SGHTA, CDR2 FQGNSA. The DNA of the CDR3 is TGTGCCAGCAGCTTAGATGGGACAGGGGGCGCTTGGGACACTGAAGCTTTCTTT. This gives the protein CASSLDGTGGAWDTEAFF.

The chain has TRBV3-1 (or the pseudogene TRBV3-2) and TRBJ1-4, with D unresolved. In germline, CDR1 is LGHDT, CDR2 YNNKEL (reference sequence). This CDR3 has 15 residues. Trimming took off 1 base at V and 8 bases at J, with 14 bases between the two ends. CDR3 nucleotides: TGTGCCAGCAGCCAAGTGAAGCGAACCGGAGAAAAACTGTTTTTT. It is translated as CASSQVKRTGEKLFF.

This clone was recorded a few times. This chain joins TRBV12-3 or TRBV12-4 and TRBJ1-1; a possible D gene is TRBD1 (5 bases). This CDR3 is built from 13 residues. Trimming pared 1 base from V and 5 bases from J, leaving 8 bases between. CDR3 sequence: CASSLGGVTEAFF. CDR3 sequence (DNA): TGTGCCAGCAGTTTAGGGGGGGTGACTGAAGCTTTCTTT.

The chain combines TRBV12-3 or TRBV12-4 with TRBJ2-2; TRBD2 is a possible D gene (5 bases). V lost 6 bases and J 5 bases, leaving 10 bases between the germline ends. This CDR3 spans 13 amino acids. CDR3 sequence: CASSRTDTGELFF. The CDR3 DNA sequence: TGTGCCAGCAGCCGGACTGATACCGGGGAGCTGTTTTTT.

This chain uses TRBV7-9 with TRBJ1-5, with D possibly matching TRBD1 (5 bases). Germline V gene lookup returns CDR1 SEHNR and CDR2 FQNEAQ (reference sequence). Trimming left V 0 bases short and J 1 base short, with 16 bases between. CDR3 length: 18 amino acids. This CDR3 is CASSLAEGSGMSNQPQHF. The CDR3 coding sequence is TGTGCCAGCAGCTTAGCGGAGGGGTCAGGGATGAGCAATCAGCCCCAGCATTTT.

This chain links TRBV4-1 with TRBJ2-2, with D possibly TRBD2 on 5 matching bases. The CDR3 loop spans 13 amino acids. The V gene lost 1 base and the J gene lost 7 bases, with 7 bases spanning the gap. Germline loops: CDR1 MGHRA, CDR2 YSYEKL. DNA of the CDR3: TGCGCCAGCAGCCAAGGCGCGGGCGGGGAGCTGTTTTTT. This gives the protein CASSQGAGGELFF.

V gene TRBV30 combines with J gene TRBJ1-6, with a tentative D call TRBD1 (5 bases). Looked up from germline, CDR1 is GTSNPN and CDR2 is SVGIG (reference sequence). The CDR3 totals 12 residues. V lost 3 bases and J lost 7, with 7 bases in between. CDR3 amino acids: CAWRGANSPLHF. CDR3 in DNA: TGTGCCTGGAGAGGGGCGAATTCACCCCTCCACTTT.

The rearrangement links TRBV28 to TRBJ1-2; tentative D call: TRBD1 (5 bases). The germline V and J ends were trimmed by 2 bases and 5 bases, with 6 bases remaining between them. The CDR3 runs 12 residues. In germline, CDR1 is MDHEN, CDR2 SYDVKM. Here the CDR3 reads CASSLQGYGYTF. In DNA form, the CDR3 reads TGTGCCAGCAGTTTACAGGGATATGGCTACACCTTC.

J is TRBJ1-5 and V is TRBV6-1; D unclear. Per the germline V gene, CDR1 is MNHNS and CDR2 is SASEGT. This CDR3 is 15 amino acids long. Trimming removed 3 bases from V and 2 bases from J, with 11 bases in between. CDR3 loop: CASSDGPGGNQPQHF. As DNA, the CDR3 is TGTGCCAGCAGTGATGGACCGGGAGGCAATCAGCCCCAGCATTTT.

The chain employs TRBV5-6 and TRBJ1-2; a weak D match, TRBD1 (5 bases). V was pared by 0 bases and J by 8 bases, with 8 bases between. This CDR3 spans 12 amino acids. Germline CDR1 and CDR2: SGHDT and YYEEEE. The CDR3 DNA follows: TGTGCCAGCAGCTTGGCACAGGACGGCTACACCTTC. Translated: CASSLAQDGYTF.

The V call is TRBV27, the J call TRBJ1-5; D is unresolved. V was cut by 6 bases and J by 0 bases, with 9 bases left in between. Germline CDR1 reads MNHEY; CDR2 reads SMNVEV (reference sequence). This CDR3 contains 14 residues. CDR3 DNA: TGTGCCAGCAGCCTGACTTATAGCAATCAGCCCCAGCATTTT. Amino acids: CASSLTYSNQPQHF.

The chain uses TRBV21-1 and TRBJ1-2. TRBV21-1 is an annotated pseudogene. The CDR3 is made up of 14 amino acids. CDR3 coding DNA: TGTGCCAGCAGCAAAGTGGCCGGAGCCTATGGCTACACCTTC. It encodes CASSKVAGAYGYTF.

J is TRBJ2-2 and V is TRBV5-1, with 7 bases fitting TRBD1. V dropped 6 bases and J dropped 6; count of bases not matched to a gene: 5. The length of the CDR3 is 13 residues. Germline lookup yields CDR1 SGHRS and CDR2 YFSETQ. The CDR3: CASNPGQPGELFF. The CDR3 DNA is TGCGCCAGCAACCCGGGACAGCCCGGGGAGCTGTTTTTT.

The V gene is TRBV28, the J gene TRBJ2-7; D ambiguous. This CDR3 region has 12 residues. Trimming removed 3 bases from V and 7 bases from J, with 10 bases in between. The germline CDR1 and CDR2 sequences are MDHEN and SYDVKM. The CDR3 nucleotides read TGTGCCAGCAGTTTGCCCCCTAGGGAGCAGTACTTC. Encoded protein: CASSLPPREQYF.

The chain uses TRBV10-3 and TRBJ1-2; tentatively, D is TRBD1 (5 bases). Germline V gives CDR1 ENHRY, CDR2 SYGVKD. With 0 bases removed from V and 5 bases from J, the gap between germline ends came to 13 bases. The CDR3 is 15 amino acids. CDR3 region: CAISESVGAGYGYTF. DNA of the CDR3: TGTGCCATCAGTGAGTCAGTTGGGGCAGGGTATGGCTACACCTTC.

The chain carries TRBV5-1 and TRBJ1-3, with TRBD1 matching 7 bases. Germline V gene lookup returns CDR1 SGHRS and CDR2 YFSETQ. This CDR3 is built from 16 residues. After removal of 2 bases from V and 0 bases from J, the junction contained 5 bases not matched to a gene. CDR3 in amino acids: CASSLQGQSSGNTIYF. In nucleotides, the CDR3 is TGCGCCAGCAGCTTACAGGGGCAAAGCTCTGGAAACACCATATATTTT.

The rearrangement uses TRBV7-9 and TRBJ1-2; D perhaps matches TRBD1 (5 bases). The V end was cut by 5 bases, the J end by 4 bases, with 11 bases between. This CDR3 is built from 13 residues. Germline V gene sequence: CDR1 SEHNR, CDR2 FQNEAQ (reference sequence). The CDR3, as DNA: TGTGCCAGCAGCCCAGCAGGGTTCTATGGCTACACCTTC. Its translation is CASSPAGFYGYTF. Full variable domain (rest looked up from reference TRBV7-9 and TRBJ1-2): DTGVSQNPRHKITKRGQNVTFRCDPISEHNRLYWYRQTLGQGPEFLTYFQNEAQLEKSRLLSDRFSAERPKGSFSTLEIQRTEQGDSAMYLCASSPAGFYGYTFGSGTRLTVV.

The chain has TRBV19 and TRBJ2-3; D is unclear. The CDR3 is 14 amino acids. The V end lost 3 bases, the J end lost 2 bases, and 9 bases lay between the germline ends. Germline V gives CDR1 LNHDA, CDR2 SQIVND (reference sequence). CDR3 sequence reads: CASSIATLTDTQYF. CDR3 bases: TGTGCCAGTAGTATTGCAACTCTCACAGATACGCAGTATTTT.

The chain employs TRBV7-2 and TRBJ2-7; D not certain. The germline gives CDR1 SGHTA, CDR2 FQGNSA. The ends were cut back, 3 bases at V and 3 bases at J, with 9 bases in the middle. The CDR3 length is 13 residues. CDR3: CASSLEPGYEQYF. Here the CDR3 DNA reads TGTGCCAGCAGCTTGGAGCCTGGCTACGAGCAGTACTTC.

The chain recombines TRBV9 with TRBJ2-2, with D perhaps matching TRBD2 (6 bases). CDR3 length: 13 amino acids. Germline loops: CDR1 SGDLS, CDR2 YYNGEE. The V gene lost 3 bases and the J gene lost 4 bases, with 7 bases spanning the gap. DNA for the CDR3: TGTGCCAGCAGCGCACTAGCCACCGGGGAGCTGTTTTTT. Its translation: CASSALATGELFF.

The chain joins TRBV19 to TRBJ2-1, with D possibly matching TRBD1 (6 bases). Trimming removed 3 bases from V and 3 bases from J, with 15 bases in between. Looked up from germline, CDR1 is LNHDA and CDR2 is SQIVND (reference sequence). This CDR3 contains 16 residues. The CDR3 nucleotides are TGTGCCAGTAGTATCAATGTCCAGGGGTTCTACAATGAGCAGTTCTTC. This sequence encodes CASSINVQGFYNEQFF.